The clone carrying this T cell receptor beta chain was seen a single time. As yet, its antigen is unknown. The germline CDR1 and CDR2 sequences are SGHAT and FQNNGV. V was trimmed by 5 bases and J by 2 bases, leaving 21 bases between them. The length of the CDR3 is 17 residues. This record comes from a study of shared clonotypes between healthy human individuals. Terminally differentiated effector memory CD45RA+ cells were excluded by CCR7 positive selection of CD45RO-negative cells. Each sample came from a Caucasian adult donor living in Nashville, Tennessee. Data came from immunoSEQ multiplex PCR; TCRdb stores just in-frame clones and leaves some out. Seen here are roughly 2 million clones, less than 95% observed once, and the top ten hold about 1.1%. Study-wide points: When compared with the clonotypes that were shared by all four sorted-subset donors, the non-shared clonotypes turned out to have lower generation probabilities. Among a handful of donors, roughly 5% of naive CD4 clonotypes were found in common. Compared with memory subsets, naive subsets generally had larger estimated richness.

This TCR came from a man younger than 30 in good health. The J gene is TRBJ1-1, the V gene TRBV11-2; a weak D match, TRBD1 (5 bases). The sample consisted of naive CD8+ T cells sorted from blood. The CDR3 sequence is CASSIWAGRATNTEAFF. CDR3 DNA sequence: TGTGCCAGCAGCATTTGGGCGGGCAGGGCGACAAACACTGAAGCTTTCTTT. The full variable domain, in which reference TRBV11-2 and TRBJ1-1 provide the parts outside the CDR3, is EAGVAQSPRYKIIEKRQSVAFWCNPISGHATLYWYQQILGQGPKLLIQFQNNGVVDDSQLPKDRFSAERLKGVDSTLKIQPAKLEDSAVYLCASSIWAGRATNTEAFFGQGTRLTVV.